This passage covers 24 T cell receptor beta chains from one sample sequenced in a study of blood T cell repertoires in COVID-19. Profiled with immunoSEQ multiplex PCR; TCRdb holds only in-frame clones, not every one. This sample has under 200,000 clones; about 85% occur once, and the top ten carry almost 1%. The sequenced material came from peripheral blood. These receptors were obtained from a man aged 18 to 29 with acute or convalescent COVID-19.

The sample holds one count of this clone. CDR3 sequence reads: CASRALSNTEAFF. The CDR3 DNA is TGTGCCAGCAGGGCCCTTTCGAACACTGAAGCTTTCTTT. The chain carries TRBV12-3 or TRBV12-4 and TRBJ1-1; D uncertain. The CDR3 sequence is 13 residues long. V lost 6 bases and J 1 base, leaving 9 bases between the germline ends.

The chain combines TRBV28 with TRBJ1-2; unclear D gene. V gave up 6 bases and J gave up 4 bases, with 15 bases separating them. Looked up from germline, CDR1 is MDHEN and CDR2 is SYDVKM. The CDR3 contains 14 residues. The CDR3 sequence is CASSPGTSGYGYTF. The CDR3 DNA is TGTGCCAGCAGCCCCGGAACTTCGGGCTATGGCTACACCTTC.

This clone was seen once. This CDR3 fails to terminate in the conserved phenylalanine or tryptophan, so it likely reflects a read error. Because the CDR3's place on the DNA is in doubt, the DNA is left out and the CDR3 is given as listed by TCRdb. This chain uses TRBV14 with TRBJ2-7; the table's TRBD2 call for D was not verified on the DNA. The CDR3 is 12 amino acids in total, end residues counted. Per the germline V gene, CDR1 is SGHDN and CDR2 is FVKESK. Here the CDR3 reads CASSQFGDSVGI.

This sequence joins TRBV19 and TRBJ1-5, with D possibly TRBD1 on 5 matching bases. CDR3 size: 15 residues. Germline CDR1 LNHDA, CDR2 SQIVND (reference sequence). With 4 bases removed from V and 0 bases from J, the gap between germline ends came to 10 bases. The CDR3 DNA sequence: TGTGCCAGTAGTACCCACAGGAGTAGCAATCAGCCCCAGCATTTT. Encoded protein: CASSTHRSSNQPQHF.

The rearrangement links TRBV18 to TRBJ1-2, with D unclear. Germline V CDR1 and CDR2: KGHSH, LQKENI. The V end was cut by 6 bases, the J end by 0 bases, with 8 bases between. The CDR3 has 13 amino acids. In nucleotides, the CDR3 is TGTGCCAGCTCTCTCAGCGCTAACTATGGCTACACCTTC. Translation: CASSLSANYGYTF.

The J gene is TRBJ2-5, the V gene TRBV5-1; D not resolved. Trimming pared 0 bases from V and 3 bases from J, leaving 6 bases between. Germline loops: CDR1 SGHRS, CDR2 YFSETQ. This CDR3 contains 13 residues. The DNA for the CDR3 is TGCGCCAGCAGCTTGGGGGCAGAAGAGACCCAGTACTTC. This gives the protein CASSLGAEETQYF.

J is TRBJ1-2 and V is TRBV5-4; 8 bases match TRBD1. The CDR3 is 15 amino acids. The V gene end was trimmed by 4 bases and the J gene end by 0 bases; junction bases not matched to a gene: 5. Germline V gives CDR1 SGHNT, CDR2 YYREEE (reference sequence). CDR3 loop: CASSPDRASNYGYTF. DNA for the CDR3: TGTGCCAGCAGCCCGGACAGGGCCTCTAACTATGGCTACACCTTC.

The genes are TRBV5-1 and TRBJ2-1; 10 bases align to TRBD2. CDR1 is SGHRS, CDR2 YFSETQ, per germline. The J segment lost 0 bases and the V segment lost 3 bases, leaving 12 bases of the junction unmatched. The CDR3 runs 19 residues. Here the CDR3 DNA reads TGCGCCAGCAGCTCACTAGCGGGGTCTACCACAAGCTCCTACAATGAGCAGTTCTTC. Residues: CASSSLAGSTTSSYNEQFF.

In this sample, this clone turned up once. This sequence joins TRBV30 and TRBJ1-1; 11 nucleotides align to TRBD1. The CDR3 sequence is 15 residues long. V was pared by 2 bases and J by 10 bases, with 12 bases of the junction left unmatched. The germline gives CDR1 GTSNPN, CDR2 SVGIG (reference sequence). The CDR3 nucleotides are TGTGCCTGGAGTTTACGTCCGGGACAGGGGGTGGGAGCTTTCTTT. Protein sequence: CAWSLRPGQGVGAFF.

This rearrangement joins TRBV19 to TRBJ1-1; unclear D gene. CDR3 length equals 12 residues. Per germline, CDR1 LNHDA and CDR2 SQIVND (reference sequence). V dropped 4 bases and J dropped 4 bases, with 7 bases sitting between them. The CDR3 region has the DNA TGTGCCAGTAGTACCCTCGGCACTGAAGCTTTCTTT. This encodes CASSTLGTEAFF.

This clone was seen just once. DNA for the CDR3: TGTGCCAGCAGCTTCCAGGGGGGTAATCAGCCCCAGCATTTT. It translates to CASSFQGGNQPQHF. The chain is built from TRBV7-8 and TRBJ1-5, with 7 bases matching TRBD1. The germline CDR1 and CDR2 sequences are SGHVS and FQNEAQ. The CDR3 has 14 amino acids. V gave up 3 bases and J gave up 4 bases; unmatched junction bases: 3.

The chain carries TRBV1 and TRBJ1-5; the D call of TRBD1 is as the table states it, not checked on the DNA. TRBV1 is deemed a pseudogene. CDR3 length equals 17 residues. The CDR3 region has the DNA TGCACCAGCAGCCAAGGGGACACCCCAAAGGTGGATCAGCCCCAGCATTTT. Its protein product is CTSSQGDTPKVDQPQHF.

The J gene is TRBJ2-4, the V gene TRBV19; 10 nucleotides match TRBD1. V trimming: 5 bases; J trimming: 1 base; junction bases outside the gene matches: 8. The CDR3 length is 17 residues. CDR1 is LNHDA and CDR2 is SQIVND in the germline V gene (reference sequence). CDR3 residues: CASSLGTGAGAKNIQYF. The CDR3 coding sequence is TGTGCCAGTAGTTTGGGGACAGGGGCCGGTGCCAAAAACATTCAGTACTTC. The full variable domain, rest sourced from reference TRBV19 and TRBJ2-4, is DGGITQSPKYLFRKEGQNVTLSCEQNLNHDAMYWYRQDPGQGLRLIYYSQIVNDFQKGDIAEGYSVSREKKESFPLTVTSAQKNPTAFYLCASSLGTGAGAKNIQYFGAGTRLSVL.

This clone has only a few counts. V is TRBV28 and J is TRBJ2-2, with D uncertain. Germline V gene sequence: CDR1 MDHEN, CDR2 SYDVKM. V dropped 7 bases and J dropped 3 bases, with 18 bases sitting between them. The CDR3 has 16 residues. CDR3 sequence reads: CASNSRKSRDTGELFF. The CDR3 nucleotides read TGTGCCAGCAACTCACGAAAGTCTCGGGACACCGGGGAGCTGTTTTTT.

The chain uses TRBV27 and TRBJ2-2; no reliable D call. The CDR3 extends over 13 amino acids. CDR1 and CDR2 from the germline V gene are MNHEY and SMNVEV (reference sequence). Trimming pared 5 bases from V and 4 bases from J, leaving 8 bases between. CDR3 sequence: CASSHDITGELFF. The CDR3 coding sequence is TGTGCCAGCAGTCATGACATCACCGGGGAGCTGTTTTTT.

The chain has TRBV27 and TRBJ1-1; possible D gene TRBD1, 5 bases. Germline assignment: CDR1 MNHEY and CDR2 SMNVEV (reference sequence). The V end was cut by 3 bases, the J end by 9 bases, with 11 bases between. The CDR3 is made up of 12 amino acids. CDR3 sequence reads: CASSLIQGKAFF. The CDR3 DNA follows: TGTGCCAGCAGTTTGATCCAGGGAAAAGCTTTCTTT.

This clone was recorded only once. CDR3 DNA: TGCGCCAGCAGCTTTTTACCCCGGTACAGGATCAACTCTGGAAACACCATATATTTT. Amino acids: CASSFLPRYRINSGNTIYF. The V gene is TRBV5-1, the J gene TRBJ1-3, with D tentatively TRBD1 (5 bases). Germline CDR1 is SGHRS and CDR2 is YFSETQ. The CDR3 loop spans 19 amino acids. V lost 2 bases and J lost 0, with 21 bases in between.

V and J are TRBV6-5 and TRBJ1-6; 10 bases are shared with TRBD1. Germline trimming cut 5 bases from V and 9 bases from J; bases unmatched to any gene: 4. The CDR3 length is 14 residues. In germline, CDR1 is MNHEY, CDR2 SVGAGI. The CDR3 DNA reads TGTGCCAGCAGTACCGGGACAGGGGCTTCACCCCTCCACTTT. Its translation is CASSTGTGASPLHF.

The rearrangement joins TRBV10-2 to TRBJ1-1; D might be TRBD1 (6 bases). The V end lost 6 bases, the J end lost 4 bases, and 15 bases lay between the germline ends. The CDR3 spans 14 residues. Germline V gene data show CDR1 as WSHSY and CDR2 as SAAADI. CDR3 loop: CASRPRGMGTEAFF. CDR3 in DNA: TGCGCCAGCAGGCCAAGGGGGATGGGCACTGAAGCTTTCTTT.

The chain is built from TRBV5-1 and TRBJ1-1; 8 nucleotides align to TRBD1. V dropped 4 bases and J dropped 3; count of bases not matched to a gene: 14. The CDR3 covers 17 residues. The germline gives CDR1 SGHRS, CDR2 YFSETQ. CDR3 nucleotide sequence: TGCGCCAGCAGCGGGGGGGACAGGAAGGTAAGATACACTGAAGCTTTCTTT. Its translation: CASSGGDRKVRYTEAFF.

The sample holds a few counts of this clone. This CDR3 is also generated by other DNA sequences in the sample. CDR3 in amino acids: CASSYLDRYNSPLHF. The CDR3 nucleotides read TGTGCCAGCAGTTACTTAGACAGATATAATTCACCCCTCCACTTT. The chain is built from TRBV6-6 and TRBJ1-6; weak D call: TRBD1 (5 bases). CDR1 is MNHNY and CDR2 is SVGAGI in the germline V gene (reference sequence). This CDR3 has 15 residues. Trimming took off 1 base at V and 4 bases at J, with 8 bases between the two ends.

The chain links TRBV6-5 to TRBJ2-1; D uncertain. The V and J ends lost 5 bases and 0 bases respectively, with 11 bases between them. CDR1 is MNHEY, CDR2 SVGAGI, per germline. The CDR3 length is 15 residues. In DNA form, the CDR3 reads TGTGCCAGCAGTAGGTCCCGGAGCTCCTACAATGAGCAGTTCTTC. It codes for CASSRSRSSYNEQFF.

The chain combines TRBV5-1 with TRBJ2-3; 7 nucleotides align to TRBD2. Germline assignment: CDR1 SGHRS and CDR2 YFSETQ. The V segment lost 4 bases and the J segment 6 bases; nucleotides outside the gene matches: 11. The CDR3 length is 15 residues. This CDR3 reads CASSLRPSGDDTQYF. The CDR3 nucleotides are TGCGCCAGCAGCCTCCGTCCTAGCGGAGACGATACGCAGTATTTT.

The CDR3, as DNA: TGTGCCTGGAGTGCGGGGGGAGCTGGTCTCACAGATACGCAGTATTTT. This translates into CAWSAGGAGLTDTQYF. The chain has TRBV30 and TRBJ2-3, with TRBD2 identical over 7 bases. This CDR3 is 16 amino acids long. CDR1 and CDR2 from the germline V gene are GTSNPN and SVGIG (reference sequence). V shed 1 base, J shed 2 bases, and the junction held 9 bases outside the gene matches.